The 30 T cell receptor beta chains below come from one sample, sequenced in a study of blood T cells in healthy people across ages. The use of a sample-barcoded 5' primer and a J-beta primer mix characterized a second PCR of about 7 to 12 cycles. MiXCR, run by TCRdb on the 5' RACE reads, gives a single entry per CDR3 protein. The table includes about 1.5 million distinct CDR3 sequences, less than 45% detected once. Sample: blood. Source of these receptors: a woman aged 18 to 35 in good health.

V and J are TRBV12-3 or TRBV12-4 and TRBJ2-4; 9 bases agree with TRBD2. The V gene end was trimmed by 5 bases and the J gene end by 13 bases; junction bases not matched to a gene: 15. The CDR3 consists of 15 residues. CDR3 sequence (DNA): TGTGCCAGCAGTCTCCTTCTCGGGACTAGCTTTGAGCAGTACTTC. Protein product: CASSLLLGTSFEQYF.

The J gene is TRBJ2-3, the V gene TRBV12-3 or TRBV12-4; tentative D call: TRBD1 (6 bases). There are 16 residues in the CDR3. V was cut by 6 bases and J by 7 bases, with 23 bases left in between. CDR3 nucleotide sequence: TGTGCCAGCAGCGCCTATACCGGGACATCTGGAAATACGCAGTATTTT. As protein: CASSAYTGTSGNTQYF.

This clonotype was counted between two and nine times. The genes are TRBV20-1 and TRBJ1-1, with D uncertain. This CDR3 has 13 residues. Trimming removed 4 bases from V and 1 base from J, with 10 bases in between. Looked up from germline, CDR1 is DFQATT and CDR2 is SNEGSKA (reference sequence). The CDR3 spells CSAIPYTNTEAFF. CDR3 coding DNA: TGCAGTGCTATTCCTTACACGAACACTGAAGCTTTCTTT.

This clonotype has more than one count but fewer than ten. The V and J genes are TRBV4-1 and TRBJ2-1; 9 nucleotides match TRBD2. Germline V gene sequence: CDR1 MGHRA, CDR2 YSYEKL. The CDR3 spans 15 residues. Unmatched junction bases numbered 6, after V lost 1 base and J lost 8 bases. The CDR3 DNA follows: TGCGCCAGCAGCCAAGCCGGGACTAGCCTCTATGAGCAGTTCTTC. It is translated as CASSQAGTSLYEQFF.

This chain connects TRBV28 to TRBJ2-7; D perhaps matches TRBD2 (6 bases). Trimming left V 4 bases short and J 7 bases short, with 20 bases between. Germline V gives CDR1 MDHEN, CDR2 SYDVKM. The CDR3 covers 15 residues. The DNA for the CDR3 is TGTGCCAGCAGTTCGCCCGGGACGGGACTCAATGAGCAGTACTTC. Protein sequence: CASSSPGTGLNEQYF.

CDR3 in amino acids: CSASSRDGENVLTF. Here the CDR3 DNA reads TGCAGTGCTTCGTCCCGGGACGGAGAAAACGTCCTGACTTTC. The chain is built from TRBV20-1 and TRBJ2-6; D possibly matches TRBD1 or TRBD2 (5 bases each). V lost 5 bases and J 10 bases, leaving 18 bases between the germline ends. The CDR3 sequence is 14 residues long. Germline CDR1 reads DFQATT; CDR2 reads SNEGSKA (reference sequence).

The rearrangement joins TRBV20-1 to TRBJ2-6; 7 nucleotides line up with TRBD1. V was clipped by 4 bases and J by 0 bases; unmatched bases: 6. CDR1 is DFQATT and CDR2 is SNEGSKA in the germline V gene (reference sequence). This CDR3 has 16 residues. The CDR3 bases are TGCAGTGCTAAAGGGACAGAACACTCTGGGGCCAACGTCCTGACTTTC. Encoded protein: CSAKGTEHSGANVLTF.

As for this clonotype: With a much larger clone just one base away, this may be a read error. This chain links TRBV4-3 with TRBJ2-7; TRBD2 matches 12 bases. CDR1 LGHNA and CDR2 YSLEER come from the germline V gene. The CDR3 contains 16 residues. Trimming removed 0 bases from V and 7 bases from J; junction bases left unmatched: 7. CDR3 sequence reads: CASSQDLAGGQNEQYF. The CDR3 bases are TGCGCCAGCAGCCAAGATCTAGCGGGAGGGCAGAATGAGCAGTACTTC.

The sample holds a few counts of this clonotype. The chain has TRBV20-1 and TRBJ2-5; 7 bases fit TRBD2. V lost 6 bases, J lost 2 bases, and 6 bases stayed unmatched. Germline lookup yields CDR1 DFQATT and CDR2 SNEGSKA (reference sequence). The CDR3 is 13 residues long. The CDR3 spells CSAYKAGQETQYF. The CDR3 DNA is TGCAGTGCGTATAAAGCGGGACAAGAGACCCAGTACTTC.

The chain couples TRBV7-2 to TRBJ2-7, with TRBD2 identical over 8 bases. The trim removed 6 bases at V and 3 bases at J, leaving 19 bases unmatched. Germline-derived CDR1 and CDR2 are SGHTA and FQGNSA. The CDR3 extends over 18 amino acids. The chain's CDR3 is CASSLRYSPLADDYEQYF. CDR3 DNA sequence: TGTGCCAGCAGTCTCAGGTACTCCCCACTAGCGGATGACTACGAGCAGTACTTC.

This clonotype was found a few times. The CDR3 DNA reads TGTGCCAGCAGTTACCCAGAGGACGGGACCGGGGAGCTGTTTTTT. Its translation is CASSYPEDGTGELFF. The J gene is TRBJ2-2, the V gene TRBV6-5; D unclear. The germline gives CDR1 MNHEY, CDR2 SVGAGI. The ends were cut back, 2 bases at V and 5 bases at J, with 12 bases in the middle. This CDR3 contains 15 residues.

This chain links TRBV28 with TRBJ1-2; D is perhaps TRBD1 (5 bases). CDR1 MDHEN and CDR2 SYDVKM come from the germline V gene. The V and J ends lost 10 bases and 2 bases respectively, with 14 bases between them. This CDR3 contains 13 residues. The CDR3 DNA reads TGTGCCACCAACCGGGACGGCAACTATGGCTACACCTTC. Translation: CATNRDGNYGYTF.

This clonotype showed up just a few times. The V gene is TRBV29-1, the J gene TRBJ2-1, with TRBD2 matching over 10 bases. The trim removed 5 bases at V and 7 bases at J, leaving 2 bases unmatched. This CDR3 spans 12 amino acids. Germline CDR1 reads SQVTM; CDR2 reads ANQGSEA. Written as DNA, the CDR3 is TGCAGCGTTCTTAGCGGGAGGAATGAGCAGTTCTTC. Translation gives CSVLSGRNEQFF.

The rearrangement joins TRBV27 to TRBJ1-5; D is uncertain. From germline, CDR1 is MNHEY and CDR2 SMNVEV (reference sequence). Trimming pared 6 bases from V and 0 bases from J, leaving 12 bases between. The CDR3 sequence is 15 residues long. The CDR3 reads CASSFDGLSNQPQHF. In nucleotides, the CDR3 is TGTGCCAGCAGCTTTGACGGCCTTAGCAATCAGCCCCAGCATTTT.

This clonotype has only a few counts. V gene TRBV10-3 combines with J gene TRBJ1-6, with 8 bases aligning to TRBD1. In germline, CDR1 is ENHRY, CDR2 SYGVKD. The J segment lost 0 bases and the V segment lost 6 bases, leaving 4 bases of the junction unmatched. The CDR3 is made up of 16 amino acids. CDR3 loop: CAISPDRVSYNSPLHF. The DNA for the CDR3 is TGTGCCATCAGCCCGGACAGGGTCTCCTATAATTCACCCCTCCACTTT.

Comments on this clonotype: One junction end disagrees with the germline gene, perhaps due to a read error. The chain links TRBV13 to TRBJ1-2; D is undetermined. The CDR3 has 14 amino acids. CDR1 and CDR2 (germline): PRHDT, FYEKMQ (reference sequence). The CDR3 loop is CARSFPQENYGYTF. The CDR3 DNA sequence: TGTGCCAGAAGCTTTCCGCAGGAGAACTATGGCTACACCTTC.

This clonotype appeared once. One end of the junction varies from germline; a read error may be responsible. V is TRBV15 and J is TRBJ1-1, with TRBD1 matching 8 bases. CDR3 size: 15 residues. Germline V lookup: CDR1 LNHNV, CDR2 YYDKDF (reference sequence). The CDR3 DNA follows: TGTGCCATCAGCGATCAGGGGGCTATGGACACTGAAGCTTTCTTT. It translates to CAISDQGAMDTEAFF.

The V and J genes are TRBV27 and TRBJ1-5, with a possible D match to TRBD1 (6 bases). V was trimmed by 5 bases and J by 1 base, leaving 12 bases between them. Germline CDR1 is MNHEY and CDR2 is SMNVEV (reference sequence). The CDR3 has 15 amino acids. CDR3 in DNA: TGTGCCAGCAGTCACCGAGGGGGAAGCAATCAGCCCCAGCATTTT. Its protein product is CASSHRGGSNQPQHF.

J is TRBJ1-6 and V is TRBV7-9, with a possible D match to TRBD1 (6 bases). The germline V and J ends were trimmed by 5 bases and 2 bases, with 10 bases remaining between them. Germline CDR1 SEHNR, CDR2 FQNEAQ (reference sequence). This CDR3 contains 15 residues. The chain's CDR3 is CASSGQNTYNSPLHF. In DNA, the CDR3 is TGTGCCAGCAGCGGACAGAATACCTATAATTCACCCCTCCACTTT. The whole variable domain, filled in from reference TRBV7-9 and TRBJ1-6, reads DTGVSQNPRHKITKRGQNVTFRCDPISEHNRLYWYRQTLGQGPEFLTYFQNEAQLEKSRLLSDRFSAERPKGSFSTLEIQRTEQGDSAMYLCASSGQNTYNSPLHFGNGTRLTVT.

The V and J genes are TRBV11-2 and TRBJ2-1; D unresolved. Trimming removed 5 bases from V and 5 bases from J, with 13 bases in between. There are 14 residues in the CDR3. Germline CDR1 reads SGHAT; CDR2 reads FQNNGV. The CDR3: CASSMLGSHNEQFF. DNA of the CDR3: TGTGCCAGCAGCATGCTGGGCTCACACAATGAGCAGTTCTTC.

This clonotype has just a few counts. This CDR3 is CASSQGRTTFGVDYGYTF. CDR3 coding DNA: TGCGCCAGCAGCCAAGGAAGGACGACGTTCGGGGTCGACTATGGCTACACCTTC. The V and J genes are TRBV4-1 and TRBJ1-2; D unresolved. The CDR3 spans 18 residues. Between the trimmed V and J ends, which lost 1 base and 3 bases, there was a span of 21 bases. Germline V gene lookup returns CDR1 MGHRA and CDR2 YSYEKL.

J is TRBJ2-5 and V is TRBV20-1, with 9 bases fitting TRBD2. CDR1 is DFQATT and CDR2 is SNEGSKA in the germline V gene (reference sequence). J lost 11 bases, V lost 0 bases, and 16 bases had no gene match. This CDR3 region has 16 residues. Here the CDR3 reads CSARERLAVRLDEQYF. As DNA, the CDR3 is TGCAGTGCTAGAGAAAGACTAGCGGTTCGTCTTGATGAGCAGTACTTC.

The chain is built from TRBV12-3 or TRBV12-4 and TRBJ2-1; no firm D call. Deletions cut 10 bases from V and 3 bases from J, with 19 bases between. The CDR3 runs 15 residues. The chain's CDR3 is CAIHLRTDIYNEQFF. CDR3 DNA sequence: TGTGCCATCCACCTCCGGACGGATATCTACAATGAGCAGTTCTTC.

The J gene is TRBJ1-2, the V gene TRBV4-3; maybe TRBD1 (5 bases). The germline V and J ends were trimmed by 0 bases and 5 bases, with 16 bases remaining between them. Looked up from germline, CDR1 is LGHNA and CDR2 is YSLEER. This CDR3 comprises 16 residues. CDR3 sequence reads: CASSQDTGGMRYGYTF. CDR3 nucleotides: TGCGCCAGCAGCCAAGATACTGGGGGGATGAGATATGGCTACACCTTC.

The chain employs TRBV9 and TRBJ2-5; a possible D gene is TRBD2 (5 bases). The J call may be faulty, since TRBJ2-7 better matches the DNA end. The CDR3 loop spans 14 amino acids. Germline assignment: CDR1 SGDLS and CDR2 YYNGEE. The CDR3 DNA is TGTGCCAGCAGCGTAGACCTAGCTTCCGGCGAGCAGTACTTC. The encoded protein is CASSVDLASGEQYF.

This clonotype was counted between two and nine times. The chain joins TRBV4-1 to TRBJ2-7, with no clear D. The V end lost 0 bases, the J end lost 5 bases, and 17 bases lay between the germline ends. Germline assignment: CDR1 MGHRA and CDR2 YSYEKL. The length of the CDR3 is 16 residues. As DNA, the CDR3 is TGCGCCAGCAGCCAAGAAGGCGGCTCAATGGGGAACGAGCAGTACTTC. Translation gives CASSQEGGSMGNEQYF.

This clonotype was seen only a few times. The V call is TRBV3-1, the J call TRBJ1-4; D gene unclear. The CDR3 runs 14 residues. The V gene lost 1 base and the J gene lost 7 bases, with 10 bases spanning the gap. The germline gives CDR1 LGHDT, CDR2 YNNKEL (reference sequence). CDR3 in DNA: TGTGCCAGCAGCCAAGCGATAGGACCTGAAAAACTGTTTTTT. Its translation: CASSQAIGPEKLFF.

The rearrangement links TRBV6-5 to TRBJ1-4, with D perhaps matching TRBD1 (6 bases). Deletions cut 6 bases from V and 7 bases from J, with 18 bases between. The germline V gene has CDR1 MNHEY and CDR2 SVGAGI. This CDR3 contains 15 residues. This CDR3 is CASSKTRGSGEKLFF. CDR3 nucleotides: TGTGCCAGCAGCAAAACCAGGGGATCGGGTGAAAAACTGTTTTTT.

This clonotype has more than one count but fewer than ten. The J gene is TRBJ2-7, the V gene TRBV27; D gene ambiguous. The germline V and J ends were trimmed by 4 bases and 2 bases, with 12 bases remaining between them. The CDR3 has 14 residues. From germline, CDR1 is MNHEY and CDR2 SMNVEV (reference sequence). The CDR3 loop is CASSSGVVAYEQYF. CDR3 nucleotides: TGTGCCAGCAGTTCTGGCGTTGTCGCCTACGAGCAGTACTTC.

The CDR3 loop is CASSLGDSFGSNQPQHF. Here the CDR3 DNA reads TGTGCCAGCAGCCTAGGTGACAGTTTCGGCAGCAATCAGCCCCAGCATTTT. The chain uses TRBV7-6 and TRBJ1-5; TRBD1 is a possible D gene (5 bases). This CDR3 has 17 amino acids. Germline lookup yields CDR1 SGHVS and CDR2 FNYEAQ. Trimming cost V 5 bases and J 1 base, with 18 bases left between them.